These 4 T cell receptor beta chains share one sample of origin, sequenced in a study of T cell repertoires in cytomegalovirus infection (dated by TCRdb to about 2019). Reads for this sample came from an Illumina HiSeq 1500. Clones were called with MiXCR by TCRdb after fastp trimmed the public reads at Q25, and only in-frame beta chains were retained. When rows share a CDR3 protein, they turn into one entry using the most common DNA and genes. Within this sample are around 300,000 distinct CDR3 sequences, with more than 8% of them counted one time only. The ten largest clones add up to 4.3% of the sample. Input material: PBMCs. Receptor source: a human donor in good health (CMV status not recorded). Some clones in this sample may be carry-over from other donors' samples.

The chain recombines TRBV19 with TRBJ1-5; D gene ambiguous. The CDR3 length is 15 residues. Germline CDR1 and CDR2: LNHDA and SQIVND (reference sequence). The germline V and J ends were trimmed by 3 bases and 3 bases, with 12 bases remaining between them. DNA of the CDR3: TGTGCCAGTAGTATGGGAGGACTGATCAATCAGCCCCAGCATTTT. Translation: CASSMGGLINQPQHF.

This clonotype was detected a few times. The genes are TRBV10-3 and TRBJ2-7; TRBD1 matches at 8 bases. Germline CDR1 is ENHRY and CDR2 is SYGVKD. The ends lost 3 bases at V and 1 base at J; junction bases unmatched: 2. The CDR3 contains 14 residues. The CDR3 DNA reads as TGTGCCATCAGTGACAGGACAGGGTCCTACGAGCAGTACTTC. Residues: CAISDRTGSYEQYF.

This chain connects TRBV6-1 to TRBJ1-1; D gene ambiguous. The germline V gene encodes CDR1 MNHNS and CDR2 SASEGT. V was pared by 1 base and J by 0 bases, with 9 bases between. The CDR3 has 15 residues. Here the CDR3 DNA reads TGTGCCAGCAGTGAAGGTCGTTCGATGAACACTGAAGCTTTCTTT. Amino acids: CASSEGRSMNTEAFF.

The rearrangement links TRBV7-6 to TRBJ1-5; 10 nucleotides match TRBD1. The CDR3 totals 16 residues. V was pared by 5 bases and J by 4 bases, with 8 bases of the junction left unmatched. Looked up from germline, CDR1 is SGHVS and CDR2 is FNYEAQ. The CDR3 nucleotides read TGTGCCAGCAGCAGTGGACAGGGGGGAAGAAATCAGCCCCAGCATTTT. Its translation is CASSSGQGGRNQPQHF.